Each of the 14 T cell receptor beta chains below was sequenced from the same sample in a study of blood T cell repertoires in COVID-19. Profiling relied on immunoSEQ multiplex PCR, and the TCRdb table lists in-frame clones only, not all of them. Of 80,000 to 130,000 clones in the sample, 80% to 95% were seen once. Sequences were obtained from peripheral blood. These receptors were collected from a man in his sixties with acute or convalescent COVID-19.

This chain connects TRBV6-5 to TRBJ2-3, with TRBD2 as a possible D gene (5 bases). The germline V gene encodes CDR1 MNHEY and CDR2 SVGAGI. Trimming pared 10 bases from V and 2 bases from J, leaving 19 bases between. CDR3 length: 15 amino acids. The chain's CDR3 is CATKLDEGSTDTQYF. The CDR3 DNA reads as TGTGCCACCAAATTGGACGAGGGATCCACAGATACGCAGTATTTT.

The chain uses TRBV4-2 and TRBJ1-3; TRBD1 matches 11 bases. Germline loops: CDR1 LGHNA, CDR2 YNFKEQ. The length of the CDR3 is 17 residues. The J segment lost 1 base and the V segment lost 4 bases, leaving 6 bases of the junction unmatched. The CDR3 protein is CASSRGGQGDSGNTIYF. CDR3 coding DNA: TGTGCCAGCAGCCGCGGGGGACAGGGGGATTCTGGAAACACCATATATTTT.

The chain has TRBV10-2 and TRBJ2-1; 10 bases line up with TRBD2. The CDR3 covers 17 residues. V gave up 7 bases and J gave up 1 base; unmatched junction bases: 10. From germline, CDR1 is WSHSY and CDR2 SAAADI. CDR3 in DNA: TGCGCCAGCACCCTCAGACTAGCGGGTGCTTCCTACAATGAGCAGTTCTTC. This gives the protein CASTLRLAGASYNEQFF.

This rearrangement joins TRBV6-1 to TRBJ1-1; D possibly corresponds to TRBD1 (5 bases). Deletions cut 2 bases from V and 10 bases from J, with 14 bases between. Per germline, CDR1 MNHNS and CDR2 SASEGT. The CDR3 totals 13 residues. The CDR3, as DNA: TGTGCCAGCAGTGAAACGGGCAGGGCGAGAGCTTTCTTT. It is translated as CASSETGRARAFF.

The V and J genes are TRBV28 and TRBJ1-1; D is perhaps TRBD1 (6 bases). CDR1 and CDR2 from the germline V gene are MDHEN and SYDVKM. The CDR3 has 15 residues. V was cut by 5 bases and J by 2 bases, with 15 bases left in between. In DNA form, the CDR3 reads TGTGCCAGCAGTCGGTCCGGGGGGCCTAACACTGAAGCTTTCTTT. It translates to CASSRSGGPNTEAFF.

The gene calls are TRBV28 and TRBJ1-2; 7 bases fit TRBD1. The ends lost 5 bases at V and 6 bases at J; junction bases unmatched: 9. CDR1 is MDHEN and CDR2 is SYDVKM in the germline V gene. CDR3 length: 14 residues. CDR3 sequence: CASSPATGSNGYTF. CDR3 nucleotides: TGTGCCAGCAGTCCTGCGACAGGGTCGAATGGCTACACCTTC.

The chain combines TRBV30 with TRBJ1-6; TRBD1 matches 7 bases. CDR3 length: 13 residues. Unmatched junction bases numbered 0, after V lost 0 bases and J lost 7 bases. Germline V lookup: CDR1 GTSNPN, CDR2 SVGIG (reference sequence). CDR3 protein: CAWSVQGNSPLHF. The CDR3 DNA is TGTGCCTGGAGTGTACAGGGGAATTCACCCCTCCACTTT. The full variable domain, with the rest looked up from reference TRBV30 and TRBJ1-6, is SQTIHQWPATLVQPVGSPLSLECTVEGTSNPNLYWYRQAAGRGLQLLFYSVGIGQISSEVPQNLSASRPQDRQFILSSKKLLLSDSGFYLCAWSVQGNSPLHFGNGTRLTVT.

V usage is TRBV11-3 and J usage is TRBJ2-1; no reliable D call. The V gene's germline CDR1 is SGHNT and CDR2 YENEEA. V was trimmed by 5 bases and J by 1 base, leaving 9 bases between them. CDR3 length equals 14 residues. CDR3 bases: TGTGCCAGCAGCCCCACGAGTTCCTACAATGAGCAGTTCTTC. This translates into CASSPTSSYNEQFF.

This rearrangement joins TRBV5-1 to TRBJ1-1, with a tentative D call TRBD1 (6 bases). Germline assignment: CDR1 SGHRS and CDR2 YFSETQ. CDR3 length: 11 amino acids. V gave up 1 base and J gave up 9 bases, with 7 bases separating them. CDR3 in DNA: TGCGCCAGCAGCTTGACAGGGCAAGCTTTCTTT. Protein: CASSLTGQAFF.

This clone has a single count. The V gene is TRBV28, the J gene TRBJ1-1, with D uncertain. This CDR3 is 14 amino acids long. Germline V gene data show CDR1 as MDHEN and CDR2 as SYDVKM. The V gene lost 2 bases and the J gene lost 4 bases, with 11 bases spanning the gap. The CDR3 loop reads CASSLVLVFTEAFF. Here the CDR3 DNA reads TGTGCCAGCAGTTTAGTACTCGTTTTCACTGAAGCTTTCTTT. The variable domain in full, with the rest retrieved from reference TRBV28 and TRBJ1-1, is DVKVTQSSRYLVKRTGEKVFLECVQDMDHENMFWYRQDPGLGLRLIYFSYDVKMKEKGDIPEGYSVSREKKERFSLILESASTNQTSMYLCASSLVLVFTEAFFGQGTRLTVV.

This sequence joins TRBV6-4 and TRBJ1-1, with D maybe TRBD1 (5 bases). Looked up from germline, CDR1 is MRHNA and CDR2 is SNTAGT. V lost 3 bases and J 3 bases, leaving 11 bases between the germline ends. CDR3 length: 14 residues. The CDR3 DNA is TGTGCCAGCAGTGATCGGCAGGGTGACACTGAAGCTTTCTTT. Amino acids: CASSDRQGDTEAFF.

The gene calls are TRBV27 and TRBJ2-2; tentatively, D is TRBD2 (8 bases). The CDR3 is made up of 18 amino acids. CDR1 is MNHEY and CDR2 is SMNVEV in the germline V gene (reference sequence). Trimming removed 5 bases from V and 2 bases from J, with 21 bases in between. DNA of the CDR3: TGTGCCAGCAGTAGAAGCCGGGACAGCGGGGGAAACACCGGGGAGCTGTTTTTT. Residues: CASSRSRDSGGNTGELFF.

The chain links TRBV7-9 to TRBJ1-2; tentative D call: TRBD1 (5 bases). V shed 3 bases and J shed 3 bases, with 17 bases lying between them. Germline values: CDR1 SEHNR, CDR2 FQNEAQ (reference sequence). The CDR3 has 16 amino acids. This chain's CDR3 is CASSFGGRGRDYGYTF. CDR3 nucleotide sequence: TGTGCCAGCAGCTTCGGGGGTCGAGGCAGGGACTATGGCTACACCTTC.

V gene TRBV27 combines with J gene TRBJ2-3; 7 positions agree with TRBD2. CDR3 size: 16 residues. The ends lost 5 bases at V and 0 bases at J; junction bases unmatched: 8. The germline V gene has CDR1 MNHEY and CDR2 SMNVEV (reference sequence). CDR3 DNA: TGTGCCAGCAGTACCCGTGGTAGCGGGAGCACAGATACGCAGTATTTT. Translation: CASSTRGSGSTDTQYF.